A single sample is the source of the 27 T cell receptor beta chains below, sequenced in a study of tumor T cells in aggressive B-cell lymphoma. This table comes from immunoSEQ multiplex PCR, and its TCRdb copy is limited to in-frame clones, with some not included. The top ten clones hold 6.3% of a sample with several hundred clones, approximately 95% of them seen once. The sequenced sample was tumor tissue. Source of these receptors: an adult with diffuse large B cell lymphoma.

The J gene is TRBJ1-2, the V gene TRBV21-1; the table calls TRBD1, which could not be checked here. TRBV21-1 represents a pseudogene. The CDR3 is 10 residues long. The CDR3 sequence: CATYMDGYTF. For the CDR3, the DNA is TGTGCCACTTACATGGATGGCTACACCTTC.

The gene calls are TRBV7-2 and TRBJ2-7, with a tentative D call TRBD2 (7 bases). The germline CDR1 and CDR2 sequences are SGHTA and FQGNSA. CDR3 length: 13 residues. V lost 1 base and J lost 6, with 10 bases in between. In nucleotides, the CDR3 is TGTGCCAGCAGCTTAGTGGGGGGGCTCGAGCAGTACTTC. Its translation: CASSLVGGLEQYF. Based on the CDR3 plus reference TRBV7-2 and TRBJ2-7, the full variable domain is GAGVSQSPSNKVTEKGKDVELRCDPISGHTALYWYRQSLGQGLEFLIYFQGNSAPDKSGLPSDRFSAERTGGSVSTLTIQRTQQEDSAVYLCASSLVGGLEQYFGPGTRLTVT.

The chain links TRBV27 to TRBJ2-6, with a tentative D call TRBD1 (6 bases). The ends were cut back, 2 bases at V and 2 bases at J, with 13 bases in the middle. The V gene's germline CDR1 is MNHEY and CDR2 SMNVEV (reference sequence). This CDR3 has 17 residues. For the CDR3, the DNA is TGTGCCAGCAGTTTAGAAGGACAGAATGCTGGGGCCAACGTCCTGACTTTC. Translation gives CASSLEGQNAGANVLTF.

This sequence joins TRBV11-2 and TRBJ2-5; 9 bases map to TRBD1. CDR1 SGHAT and CDR2 FQNNGV come from the germline V gene. V trimming: 4 bases; J trimming: 5 bases; junction bases outside the gene matches: 8. The CDR3 consists of 15 residues. CDR3 in DNA: TGTGCCAGCAGCTACGGGACAGGGTATACGGAGACCCAGTACTTC. Translation: CASSYGTGYTETQYF.

V usage is TRBV11-3 and J usage is TRBJ2-2; a possible D gene is TRBD2 (6 bases). Germline assignment: CDR1 SGHNT and CDR2 YENEEA. The CDR3 extends over 14 amino acids. The germline V and J ends were trimmed by 0 bases and 6 bases, with 8 bases remaining between them. In DNA, the CDR3 is TGTGCCAGCAGCTTAGAACTAGCTTCCGGGGAGCTGTTTTTT. The encoded protein is CASSLELASGELFF.

The gene calls are TRBV6-5 and TRBJ1-1; no clear D. V was shortened by 7 bases and J by 1 base, with 13 bases between the two germline ends. Germline V gives CDR1 MNHEY, CDR2 SVGAGI. CDR3 length: 14 residues. This CDR3 reads CASMGGSPNTEAFF. As DNA, the CDR3 is TGTGCCAGCATGGGAGGGTCCCCGAACACTGAAGCTTTCTTT.

The chain uses TRBV11-3 and TRBJ1-4; a weak D match, TRBD1 (6 bases). V lost 5 bases and J 8 bases, leaving 18 bases between the germline ends. CDR1 and CDR2 (germline): SGHNT, YENEEA. CDR3 length equals 15 residues. The chain's CDR3 is CASSLRTAVREKLFF. The CDR3 nucleotides read TGTGCCAGCAGCCTCCGGACAGCCGTTAGGGAAAAACTGTTTTTT.

This clone was counted a few times. The CDR3 reads CSVGWQGTGKLFF. The DNA of the CDR3 is TGCAGCGTCGGGTGGCAGGGGACCGGAAAACTGTTTTTT. The chain is built from TRBV29-1 and TRBJ1-4, with a possible D match to TRBD1 (6 bases). There are 13 residues in the CDR3. CDR1 and CDR2 (germline): SQVTM, ANQGSEA. Trimming removed 6 bases from V and 10 bases from J, with 18 bases in between.

The genes are TRBV27 and TRBJ1-4; unclear D gene. The germline CDR1 and CDR2 sequences are MNHEY and SMNVEV (reference sequence). Trimming removed 5 bases from V and 7 bases from J, with 20 bases in between. CDR3 size: 16 residues. The CDR3 bases are TGTGCCAGCAGTACATATCCGGGAGCAGGAGGTGAAAAACTGTTTTTT. Its translation: CASSTYPGAGGEKLFF.

The V and J genes are TRBV11-3 and TRBJ1-1; 8 nucleotides align to TRBD1. The CDR3 is 14 residues long. V dropped 5 bases and J dropped 6; count of bases not matched to a gene: 8. Germline CDR1 and CDR2: SGHNT and YENEEA. CDR3 nucleotide sequence: TGTGCCAGCAGCCCCAGGACAGGGCTGTCTGAAGCTTTCTTT. It is translated as CASSPRTGLSEAFF.

Notes on this clone: The junction shows a germline mismatch at one end, possibly a read error. The rearrangement joins TRBV7-9 to TRBJ2-1; 11 nucleotides match TRBD1. CDR1 is SEHNR, CDR2 FQNEAQ, per germline (reference sequence). The CDR3 is 19 amino acids. Here the CDR3 reads CAGRPLGQGGPHSYNEQFF. CDR3 DNA sequence: TGTGCCGGCAGGCCTTTGGGACAGGGGGGACCCCACTCCTACAATGAGCAGTTCTTC.

The J gene is TRBJ2-5, the V gene TRBV19, with 7 bases lining up with TRBD1. This CDR3 contains 16 residues. Germline V gene data show CDR1 as LNHDA and CDR2 as SQIVND (reference sequence). Trimming at V came to 1 base and at J to 4 bases, leaving 9 bases not matched to a gene. The CDR3 nucleotides are TGTGCCAGTAGTATAGGAGGGGGACAGACCCCAGAGACCCAGTACTTC. This translates into CASSIGGGQTPETQYF.

The chain employs TRBV11-3 and TRBJ2-1; TRBD2 matches 10 bases. This CDR3 has 15 amino acids. Germline assignment: CDR1 SGHNT and CDR2 YENEEA. V lost 5 bases and J lost 11; bases outside the gene matches: 12. Written as DNA, the CDR3 is TGTGCCAGCAGCGCCTCCGGGACTAGCGCCATTAAGCAGTTCTTC. Amino acids: CASSASGTSAIKQFF.

The V and J genes are TRBV11-3 and TRBJ1-6; tentatively, D is TRBD1 (6 bases). Trimming cost V 3 bases and J 10 bases, with 10 bases left between them. The CDR3 is made up of 13 amino acids. Germline V gives CDR1 SGHNT, CDR2 YENEEA. Written as DNA, the CDR3 is TGTGCCAGCAGCTTGGCACAGGGCTCACCCCTCCACTTT. Translation gives CASSLAQGSPLHF.

Details on this clone: The same CDR3 also results from other DNA sequences found in this sample. This sequence joins TRBV19 and TRBJ2-1, with D unresolved. CDR1 and CDR2 (germline): LNHDA, SQIVND (reference sequence). This CDR3 region has 15 residues. Trimming took 2 bases from V and 6 from J, leaving 14 bases between them. The CDR3, as DNA: TGTGCCAGTAGTATAAGTTGGGCTGCAGGCAATGAGCAGTTCTTC. Translating gives CASSISWAAGNEQFF.

Here the CDR3 reads CSVLRQGNNEQFF. The CDR3, as DNA: TGCAGCGTTCTCCGACAGGGCAACAATGAGCAGTTCTTC. The rearrangement uses TRBV29-1 and TRBJ2-1; 7 nucleotides align to TRBD1. V was clipped by 5 bases and J by 5 bases; unmatched bases: 6. The CDR3 covers 13 residues. Germline V gives CDR1 SQVTM, CDR2 ANQGSEA.

The chain links TRBV20-1 to TRBJ2-1; the D is unclear. Between the trimmed V and J ends, which lost 1 base and 9 bases, there was a span of 7 bases. The CDR3 covers 11 residues. CDR1 and CDR2 (germline): DFQATT, SNEGSKA (reference sequence). As DNA, the CDR3 is TGCAGTGCTAGAGTTAGGAGTGAGCAGTTCTTC. Translation: CSARVRSEQFF.

The gene calls are TRBV19 and TRBJ1-2; D ambiguous. Trimming left V 3 bases short and J 7 bases short, with 15 bases between. Per germline, CDR1 LNHDA and CDR2 SQIVND (reference sequence). CDR3 length equals 14 residues. This chain's CDR3 is CASSIPGPYRGYTF. CDR3 bases: TGTGCCAGTAGTATCCCAGGCCCATATCGTGGCTACACCTTC.

The chain links TRBV7-9 to TRBJ1-2, with 8 bases lining up with TRBD1. Per germline, CDR1 SEHNR and CDR2 FQNEAQ (reference sequence). Germline trimming cut 1 base from V and 6 bases from J; bases unmatched to any gene: 10. The length of the CDR3 is 16 residues. The CDR3 bases are TGTGCCAGCAGCTTAGTCGGGGGATGGACAGGGAATGGCTACACCTTC. Translated, it gives CASSLVGGWTGNGYTF.

The count of this clone is one. V and J are TRBV4-2 and TRBJ2-5; D possibly corresponds to TRBD1 (5 bases). The CDR3 runs to 18 residues. Germline lookup yields CDR1 LGHNA and CDR2 YNFKEQ. V gave up 4 bases and J gave up 0 bases, with 21 bases separating them. The CDR3 reads CASSPDGLDKGYQETQYF. CDR3 DNA sequence: TGTGCCAGCAGCCCCGACGGTTTGGACAAGGGCTACCAAGAGACCCAGTACTTC.

CDR3 nucleotides: TGCAGTGCACACAGGGGGCCAGCTTTCTTT. Translation gives CSAHRGPAFF. V usage is TRBV20-1 and J usage is TRBJ1-1; TRBD1 aligns across 9 bases. The CDR3 contains 10 residues. V lost 6 bases, J lost 10 bases, and 3 bases stayed unmatched. Germline CDR1 DFQATT, CDR2 SNEGSKA (reference sequence).

V usage is TRBV7-2 and J usage is TRBJ1-1; D remains ambiguous. Germline-derived CDR1 and CDR2 are SGHTA and FQGNSA. The CDR3 is 13 residues long. Deletions cut 5 bases from V and 1 base from J, with 8 bases between. Here the CDR3 DNA reads TGTGCCAGCAGCCTTCACACGAACACTGAAGCTTTCTTT. Amino acid sequence: CASSLHTNTEAFF.

V gene TRBV18 combines with J gene TRBJ1-1; 8 bases map to TRBD1. The CDR3 extends over 16 amino acids. With 4 bases clipped from V and 4 bases from J, the junction kept 11 bases outside the gene matches. The germline V gene encodes CDR1 KGHSH and CDR2 LQKENI. The CDR3: CASSRTRQGRITEAFF. CDR3 sequence (DNA): TGTGCCAGCTCACGCACCAGACAGGGGAGGATCACTGAAGCTTTCTTT.

This chain uses TRBV15 with TRBJ1-4; no firm D call. The CDR3 is made up of 15 amino acids. Germline values: CDR1 LNHNV, CDR2 YYDKDF (reference sequence). Trimming took 1 base from V and 3 from J, leaving 9 bases between them. This CDR3 reads CATSRALGANEKLFF. DNA of the CDR3: TGTGCCACCAGCAGAGCTCTGGGAGCTAATGAAAAACTGTTTTTT.

The J gene is TRBJ1-1, the V gene TRBV7-6, with D unresolved. V was shortened by 3 bases and J by 3 bases, with 8 bases between the two germline ends. There are 13 residues in the CDR3. Germline CDR1 SGHVS, CDR2 FNYEAQ. The CDR3 nucleotides read TGTGCCAGCAGCTTCGGGATTGACACTGAAGCTTTCTTT. Amino acid sequence: CASSFGIDTEAFF.

This chain joins TRBV5-4 and TRBJ2-3; D remains unclear. The germline V gene has CDR1 SGHNT and CDR2 YYREEE (reference sequence). V shed 0 bases and J shed 6 bases, with 8 bases lying between them. The CDR3 length is 13 residues. CDR3 nucleotides: TGTGCCAGCAGCTTGGCCTTAATGGATACGCAGTATTTT. Translating it yields CASSLALMDTQYF.

The CDR3: CASSQDRSSYEQYF. The CDR3 bases are TGTGCCAGCAGTCAGGACAGGAGCTCCTACGAGCAGTACTTC. V and J are TRBV7-2 and TRBJ2-5; 7 positions agree with TRBD1. The J call may be in error: the DNA end matches TRBJ2-7 better. CDR1 and CDR2 from the germline V gene are SGHTA and FQGNSA. The CDR3 is 14 residues long.